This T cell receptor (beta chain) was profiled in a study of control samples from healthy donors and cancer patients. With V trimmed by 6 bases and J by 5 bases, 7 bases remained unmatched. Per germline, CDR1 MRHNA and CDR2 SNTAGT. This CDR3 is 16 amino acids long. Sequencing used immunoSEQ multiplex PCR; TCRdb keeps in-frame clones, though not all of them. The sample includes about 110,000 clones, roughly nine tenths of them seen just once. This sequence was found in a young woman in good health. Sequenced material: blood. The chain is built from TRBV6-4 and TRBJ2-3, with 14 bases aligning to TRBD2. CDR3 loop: CASSAGTSGRGDTQYF. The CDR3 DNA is TGTGCCAGCAGCGCCGGGACTAGCGGGAGAGGAGATACGCAGTATTTT.